Following are 24 T cell receptor beta chains from one sample sequenced in a study of CD8 T cells in Susac syndrome. RNA in amounts of roughly 0.45 to 1 ug was reverse transcribed with random hexamers. MiXCR was run by TCRdb on the immunoSEQ multiplex PCR reads, yielding one entry per CDR3 protein. The sample has tens of thousands of distinct CDR3 sequences; 94% are singletons. The sample comprised CD8+ T cells from PBMCs. These receptors came from a human donor with Susac syndrome.

This clonotype was counted a single time. The chain joins TRBV12-3 or TRBV12-4 to TRBJ2-1, with D hard to call. Trimming cost V 8 bases and J 2 bases, with 16 bases left between them. The CDR3 has 15 amino acids. The DNA for the CDR3 is TGTGCCAGCTGCATAGGGTCCCTAACCTACAATGAGCAGTTCTTC. Its translation: CASCIGSLTYNEQFF.

The CDR3 region has the DNA TGTGCCAGCAGTGAAACGACAGGGGGCGTTGAGCTCAGCACTGAAGCTTTCTTT. Amino acid sequence: CASSETTGGVELSTEAFF. This chain connects TRBV2 to TRBJ1-1; 10 nucleotides match TRBD1. This CDR3 spans 18 amino acids. From germline, CDR1 is SNHLY and CDR2 FYNNEI. Germline trimming cut 2 bases from V and 4 bases from J; bases unmatched to any gene: 13.

J is TRBJ2-5 and V is TRBV6-5; D might be TRBD2 (6 bases). The CDR3 extends over 14 amino acids. Germline CDR1 MNHEY, CDR2 SVGAGI. V was shortened by 5 bases and J by 4 bases, with 14 bases between the two germline ends. The DNA for the CDR3 is TGTGCCAGCAGTCCCGGGGGATTGTCAGAGACCCAGTACTTC. As protein: CASSPGGLSETQYF.

The chain employs TRBV27 and TRBJ2-5; possible D gene TRBD2, 5 bases. Trimming removed 6 bases at V and 6 bases at J, with 17 bases between. Per the germline V gene, CDR1 is MNHEY and CDR2 is SMNVEV (reference sequence). The CDR3 covers 14 residues. The CDR3 loop reads CASSREASSQTQYF. The CDR3, as DNA: TGTGCCAGCAGCCGAGAGGCTAGCAGTCAGACCCAGTACTTC.

The chain uses TRBV19 and TRBJ2-1; either TRBD1 or TRBD2 may supply D (6 bases each). Trimming removed 2 bases at V and 1 base at J, with 15 bases between. The germline CDR1 and CDR2 sequences are LNHDA and SQIVND (reference sequence). There are 17 residues in the CDR3. The CDR3 is CASSISRQGRSYNEQFF. The DNA for the CDR3 is TGTGCCAGTAGTATAAGCCGTCAGGGGAGGTCCTACAATGAGCAGTTCTTC.

The chain has TRBV3-1 and TRBJ2-1; D unclear. V was trimmed by 4 bases and J by 4 bases, leaving 11 bases between them. Germline V gene sequence: CDR1 LGHDT, CDR2 YNNKEL (reference sequence). The CDR3 length is 14 residues. In nucleotides, the CDR3 is TGTGCCAGCAGCCTTAGACTCGGGTACAATGAGCAGTTCTTC. Translated, it gives CASSLRLGYNEQFF.

This chain joins TRBV7-2 and TRBJ2-7; D uncertain. The CDR3 has 14 residues. Germline CDR1 is SGHTA and CDR2 is FQGNSA. V was trimmed by 3 bases and J by 0 bases, leaving 9 bases between them. This chain's CDR3 is CASSFRTASYEQYF. DNA of the CDR3: TGTGCCAGCAGCTTTCGGACGGCCTCCTACGAGCAGTACTTC.

The genes are TRBV6-5 and TRBJ2-2, with D tentatively TRBD2 (5 bases). From germline, CDR1 is MNHEY and CDR2 SVGAGI. Trimming left V 8 bases short and J 5 bases short, with 9 bases between. The CDR3 spans 12 residues. CDR3 sequence: CASSPGTGELFF. The CDR3 nucleotides are TGTGCCAGCTCCCCGGGGACCGGGGAGCTGTTTTTT.

The chain is built from TRBV7-9 and TRBJ2-5; D might be TRBD2 (6 bases). This CDR3 has 15 residues. The germline V gene has CDR1 SEHNR and CDR2 FQNEAQ (reference sequence). The germline V and J ends were trimmed by 5 bases and 1 base, with 14 bases remaining between them. CDR3 residues: CASSPGRAGQETQYF. The CDR3 nucleotides are TGTGCCAGCAGCCCCGGTCGAGCGGGCCAAGAGACCCAGTACTTC. Full variable domain (rest looked up from reference TRBV7-9 and TRBJ2-5): DTGVSQNPRHKITKRGQNVTFRCDPISEHNRLYWYRQTLGQGPEFLTYFQNEAQLEKSRLLSDRFSAERPKGSFSTLEIQRTEQGDSAMYLCASSPGRAGQETQYFGPGTRLLVL.

The chain combines TRBV4-3 with TRBJ1-2, with D perhaps matching TRBD1 (5 bases). The CDR3 has 13 amino acids. The V end lost 1 base, the J end lost 8 bases, and 11 bases lay between the germline ends. Germline CDR1 is LGHNA and CDR2 is YSLEER. The CDR3 DNA sequence: TGCGCCAGCAGCCAAGGGCAGGGACGGGGCTACACCTTC. Protein product: CASSQGQGRGYTF.

This clonotype was seen just once. The chain combines TRBV5-4 with TRBJ1-2; D not certain. V was shortened by 1 base and J by 2 bases, with 9 bases between the two germline ends. Germline values: CDR1 SGHNT, CDR2 YYREEE (reference sequence). CDR3 length: 14 amino acids. The CDR3 bases are TGTGCCAGCAGCTTGCCAACGCTGAACTATGGCTACACCTTC. Its protein is CASSLPTLNYGYTF.

CDR3 DNA: TGCAGTGCTCTGGACAGGGAAAGCTCCTACGAGCAGTACTTC. The encoded protein is CSALDRESSYEQYF. V gene TRBV20-1 combines with J gene TRBJ2-7; the match to TRBD1 covers 8 bases. After removal of 5 bases from V and 0 bases from J, the junction contained 6 bases not matched to a gene. This CDR3 comprises 14 residues. Germline lookup yields CDR1 DFQATT and CDR2 SNEGSKA (reference sequence).

The V gene is TRBV5-1, the J gene TRBJ2-7; D remains unclear. The germline CDR1 and CDR2 sequences are SGHRS and YFSETQ. Trimming shortened V by 2 bases and J by 7 bases, and 10 bases separated the two germline ends. The length of the CDR3 is 12 residues. CDR3 nucleotides: TGCGCCAGCAGCTTTACCTCGGAGGAGCAGTACTTC. This codes for CASSFTSEEQYF.

This chain joins TRBV18 and TRBJ1-6, with unresolved D. Germline V gene data show CDR1 as KGHSH and CDR2 as LQKENI. V lost 2 bases, J lost 7 bases, and 18 bases lay in between. The CDR3 has 17 residues. As DNA, the CDR3 is TGTGCCAGCTCACCAATGCGATCCCTAGGAGAAAATTCACCCCTCCACTTT. Amino acid sequence: CASSPMRSLGENSPLHF.

The V gene is TRBV29-1, the J gene TRBJ1-1; D is unclear. V was cut by 5 bases and J by 6 bases, with 10 bases left in between. Germline V gives CDR1 SQVTM, CDR2 ANQGSEA. The CDR3 consists of 11 residues. The CDR3 region is CSVIVGPEAFF. CDR3 nucleotide sequence: TGCAGCGTTATAGTGGGCCCTGAAGCTTTCTTT.

CDR3 in amino acids: CASSLAGNEKLFF. In DNA form, the CDR3 reads TGTGCCAGCAGTTTAGCAGGAAACGAAAAACTGTTTTTT. The chain joins TRBV12-3 or TRBV12-4 to TRBJ1-4; no reliable D call. CDR3 size: 13 residues. V was shortened by 0 bases and J by 8 bases, with 7 bases between the two germline ends.

The gene calls are TRBV12-3 or TRBV12-4 and TRBJ2-3, with TRBD2 matching 9 bases. J was trimmed by 0 bases and V by 6 bases; bases with no gene match: 7. The CDR3 is made up of 16 amino acids. The CDR3: CASSPPSGGSTDTQYF. Written as DNA, the CDR3 is TGTGCCAGCAGCCCCCCCAGCGGGGGGAGCACAGATACGCAGTATTTT.

The J gene is TRBJ2-7, the V gene TRBV12-3 or TRBV12-4; 8 nucleotides match TRBD1. The J segment lost 3 bases and the V segment lost 6 bases, leaving 13 bases of the junction unmatched. This CDR3 region has 16 residues. In DNA form, the CDR3 reads TGTGCCAGCAGGCGTGGCCCCGGGACAGGACTCTACGAGCAGTACTTC. Protein product: CASRRGPGTGLYEQYF.

This clonotype was observed once. This chain uses TRBV19 with TRBJ1-1; D remains unclear. The CDR3 spans 12 residues. Germline-derived CDR1 and CDR2 are LNHDA and SQIVND (reference sequence). Between the trimmed V and J ends, which lost 9 bases and 4 bases, there was a span of 12 bases. CDR3 amino acids: CASALGGTEAFF. The CDR3 DNA reads as TGTGCCAGCGCCCTGGGAGGCACTGAAGCTTTCTTT.

The CDR3, as DNA: TGTGCCAGCCTCCCGGTAGCGGGGGCCGAGACCCAGTACTTC. Translating gives CASLPVAGAETQYF. The chain recombines TRBV7-9 with TRBJ2-5; 9 bases are a match to TRBD2. The CDR3 extends over 14 amino acids. The V gene end was trimmed by 8 bases and the J gene end by 5 bases; junction bases not matched to a gene: 9. CDR1 is SEHNR, CDR2 FQNEAQ, per germline (reference sequence).

The V gene is TRBV27, the J gene TRBJ1-5, with D unresolved. Between the trimmed V and J ends, which lost 6 bases and 0 bases, there was a span of 6 bases. Germline V CDR1 and CDR2: MNHEY, SMNVEV (reference sequence). The length of the CDR3 is 13 residues. In DNA, the CDR3 is TGTGCCAGCAGCCGCTATAGCAATCAGCCCCAGCATTTT. Its translation is CASSRYSNQPQHF.

The chain carries TRBV20-1 and TRBJ2-3; TRBD1 is a possible D gene (6 bases). CDR1 is DFQATT, CDR2 SNEGSKA, per germline (reference sequence). This CDR3 has 14 residues. Trimming removed 5 bases from V and 0 bases from J, with 12 bases in between. DNA for the CDR3: TGCAGTGCTGACACAGGGACGAGCACAGATACGCAGTATTTT. This codes for CSADTGTSTDTQYF.

The chain's CDR3 is CASRDSLQETQYF. CDR3 nucleotides: TGTGCCAGCAGGGACAGCCTCCAAGAGACCCAGTACTTC. The chain employs TRBV2 and TRBJ2-5; D may be TRBD1 (6 bases). The ends were cut back, 6 bases at V and 1 base at J, with 9 bases in the middle. The CDR3 has 13 residues. CDR1 is SNHLY, CDR2 FYNNEI, per germline.

The J gene is TRBJ2-2, the V gene TRBV11-2; 10 positions match TRBD1. Germline V CDR1 and CDR2: SGHAT, FQNNGV. V dropped 2 bases and J dropped 3; count of bases not matched to a gene: 3. The CDR3 is 16 residues long. The CDR3 coding sequence is TGTGCCAGCAGCTTATGGGACAGGGGCTACACCGGGGAGCTGTTTTTT. Translated: CASSLWDRGYTGELFF. Full variable domain (outside the CDR3, taken from reference TRBV11-2 and TRBJ2-2): EAGVAQSPRYKIIEKRQSVAFWCNPISGHATLYWYQQILGQGPKLLIQFQNNGVVDDSQLPKDRFSAERLKGVDSTLKIQPAKLEDSAVYLCASSLWDRGYTGELFFGEGSRLTVL.